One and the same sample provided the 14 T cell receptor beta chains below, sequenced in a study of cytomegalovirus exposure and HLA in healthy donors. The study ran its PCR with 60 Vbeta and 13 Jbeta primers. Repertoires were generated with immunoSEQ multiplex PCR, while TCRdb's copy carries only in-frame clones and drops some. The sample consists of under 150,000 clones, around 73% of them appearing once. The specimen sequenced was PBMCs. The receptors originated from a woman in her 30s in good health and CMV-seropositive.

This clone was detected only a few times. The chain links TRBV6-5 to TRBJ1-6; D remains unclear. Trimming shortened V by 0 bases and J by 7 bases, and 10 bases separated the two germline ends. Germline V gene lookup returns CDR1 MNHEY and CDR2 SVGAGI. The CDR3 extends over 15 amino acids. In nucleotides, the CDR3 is TGTGCCAGCAGTTACTCTGAGAACCTAAATTCACCCCTCCACTTT. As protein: CASSYSENLNSPLHF.

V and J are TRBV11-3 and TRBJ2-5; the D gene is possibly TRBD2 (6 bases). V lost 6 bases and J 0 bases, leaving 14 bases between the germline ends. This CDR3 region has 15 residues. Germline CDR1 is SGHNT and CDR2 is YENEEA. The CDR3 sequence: CASRARGGDQETQYF. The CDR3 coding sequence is TGTGCCAGCAGGGCCCGGGGCGGGGACCAAGAGACCCAGTACTTC.

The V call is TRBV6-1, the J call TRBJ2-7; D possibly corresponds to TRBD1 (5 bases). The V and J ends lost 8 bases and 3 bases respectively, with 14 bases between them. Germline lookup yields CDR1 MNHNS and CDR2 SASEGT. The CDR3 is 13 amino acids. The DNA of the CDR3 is TGTGCCAGCGCTCGTAGTAGGGGCTACGAGCAGTACTTC. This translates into CASARSRGYEQYF.

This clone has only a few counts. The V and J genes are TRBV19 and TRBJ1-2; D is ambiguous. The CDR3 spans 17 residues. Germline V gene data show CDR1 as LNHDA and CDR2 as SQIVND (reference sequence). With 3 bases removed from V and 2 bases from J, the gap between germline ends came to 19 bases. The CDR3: CASSMEGGPKINYGYTF. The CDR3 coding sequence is TGTGCCAGTAGTATGGAAGGAGGCCCAAAAATAAACTATGGCTACACCTTC. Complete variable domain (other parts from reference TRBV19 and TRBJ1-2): DGGITQSPKYLFRKEGQNVTLSCEQNLNHDAMYWYRQDPGQGLRLIYYSQIVNDFQKGDIAEGYSVSREKKESFPLTVTSAQKNPTAFYLCASSMEGGPKINYGYTFGSGTRLTVV.

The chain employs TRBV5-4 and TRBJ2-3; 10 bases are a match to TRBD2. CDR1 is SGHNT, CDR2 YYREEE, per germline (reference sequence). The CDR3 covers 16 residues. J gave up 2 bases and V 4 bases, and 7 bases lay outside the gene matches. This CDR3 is CASSPRLAGATDTQYF. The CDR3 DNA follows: TGTGCCAGCAGCCCGCGGCTAGCGGGGGCCACAGATACGCAGTATTTT.

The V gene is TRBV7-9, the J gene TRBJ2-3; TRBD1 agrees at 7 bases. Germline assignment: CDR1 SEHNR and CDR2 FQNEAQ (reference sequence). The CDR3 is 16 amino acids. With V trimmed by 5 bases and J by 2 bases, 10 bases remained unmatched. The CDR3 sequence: CASSPKRQGPTDTQYF. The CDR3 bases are TGTGCCAGCAGCCCAAAACGACAGGGACCCACAGATACGCAGTATTTT.

The CDR3 DNA reads as TGCAGCGTTGGACAGGGGTCCGAGCAGTACTTC. This translates into CSVGQGSEQYF. The chain couples TRBV29-1 to TRBJ2-7; 8 positions agree with TRBD1. The CDR3 is 11 amino acids. Germline V gives CDR1 SQVTM, CDR2 ANQGSEA. After removal of 4 bases from V and 6 bases from J, the junction contained 2 bases not matched to a gene.

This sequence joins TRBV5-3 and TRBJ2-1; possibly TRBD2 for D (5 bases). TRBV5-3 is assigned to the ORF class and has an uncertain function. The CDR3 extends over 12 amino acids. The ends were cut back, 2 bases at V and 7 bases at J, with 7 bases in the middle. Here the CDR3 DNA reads TGTGCCAGAAGCTTCAGAGGGAATGAGCAGTTCTTC. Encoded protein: CARSFRGNEQFF.

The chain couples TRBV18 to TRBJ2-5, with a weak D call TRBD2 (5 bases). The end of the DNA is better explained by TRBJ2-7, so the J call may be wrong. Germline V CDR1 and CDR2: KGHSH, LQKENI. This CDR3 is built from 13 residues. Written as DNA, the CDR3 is TGTGCCAGCTCACCACCGGGAGATTACGAGCAGTACTTC. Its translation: CASSPPGDYEQYF.

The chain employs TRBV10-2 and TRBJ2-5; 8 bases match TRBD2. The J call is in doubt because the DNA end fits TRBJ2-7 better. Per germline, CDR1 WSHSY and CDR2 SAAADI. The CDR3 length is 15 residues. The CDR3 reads CASQWASGGNYEQYF. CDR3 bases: TGCGCCAGCCAATGGGCAAGCGGGGGAAACTACGAGCAGTACTTC.

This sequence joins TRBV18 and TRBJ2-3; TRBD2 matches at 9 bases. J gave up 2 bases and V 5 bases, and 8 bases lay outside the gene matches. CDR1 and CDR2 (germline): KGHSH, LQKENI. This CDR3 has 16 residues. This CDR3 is CASSISSGAATDTQYF. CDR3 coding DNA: TGTGCCAGCTCAATCTCTAGCGGGGCTGCCACAGATACGCAGTATTTT.

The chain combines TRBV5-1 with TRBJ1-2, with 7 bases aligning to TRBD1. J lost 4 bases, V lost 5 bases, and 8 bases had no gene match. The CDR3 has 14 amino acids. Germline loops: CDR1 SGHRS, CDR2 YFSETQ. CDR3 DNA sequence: TGCGCCAGCAGGACTCAGACAGGGAGCTATGGCTACACCTTC. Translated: CASRTQTGSYGYTF.

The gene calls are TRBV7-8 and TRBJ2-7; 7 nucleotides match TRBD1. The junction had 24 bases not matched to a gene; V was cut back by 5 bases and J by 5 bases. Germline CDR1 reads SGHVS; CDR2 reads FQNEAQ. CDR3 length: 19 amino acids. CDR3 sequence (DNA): TGTGCCAGCAGCATAGGGGGTCGTAAAGGGACAGACCGTGTTCACGAGCAGTACTTC. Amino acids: CASSIGGRKGTDRVHEQYF.

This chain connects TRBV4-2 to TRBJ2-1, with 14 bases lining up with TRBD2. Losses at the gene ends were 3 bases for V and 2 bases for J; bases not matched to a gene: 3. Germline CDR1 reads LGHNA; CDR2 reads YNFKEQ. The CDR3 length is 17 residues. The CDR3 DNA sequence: TGTGCCAGCAGCCAGCGACTAGCGGGGGGGCCCTACAATGAGCAGTTCTTC. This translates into CASSQRLAGGPYNEQFF.